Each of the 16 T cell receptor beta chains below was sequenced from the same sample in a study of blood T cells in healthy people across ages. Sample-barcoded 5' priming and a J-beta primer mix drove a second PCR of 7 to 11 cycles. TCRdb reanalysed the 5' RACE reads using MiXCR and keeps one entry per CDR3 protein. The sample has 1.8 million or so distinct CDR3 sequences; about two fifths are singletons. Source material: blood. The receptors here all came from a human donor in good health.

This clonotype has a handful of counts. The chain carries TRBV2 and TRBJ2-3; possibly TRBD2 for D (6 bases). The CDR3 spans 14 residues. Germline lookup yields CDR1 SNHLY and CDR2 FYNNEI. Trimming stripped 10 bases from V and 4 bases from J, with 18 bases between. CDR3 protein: CATNLAGGADTQYF. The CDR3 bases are TGTGCCACCAATCTAGCCGGGGGAGCAGATACGCAGTATTTT.

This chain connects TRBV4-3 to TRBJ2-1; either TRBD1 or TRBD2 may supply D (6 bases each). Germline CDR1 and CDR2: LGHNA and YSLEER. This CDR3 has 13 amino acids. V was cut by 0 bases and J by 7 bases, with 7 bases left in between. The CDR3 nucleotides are TGCGCCAGCAGCCAAGAAGGGGGGAATGAGCAGTTCTTC. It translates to CASSQEGGNEQFF.

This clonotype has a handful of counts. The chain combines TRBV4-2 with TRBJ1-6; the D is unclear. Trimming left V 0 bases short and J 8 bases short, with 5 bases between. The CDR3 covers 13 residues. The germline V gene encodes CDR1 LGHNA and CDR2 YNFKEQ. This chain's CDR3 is CASSQDMHSPLHF. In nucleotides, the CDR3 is TGTGCCAGCAGCCAAGATATGCATTCACCCCTCCACTTT.

CDR3 DNA: TGTGCCAGCAGCTTAACGCTGGACTACAATGAGCAGTTCTTC. Protein: CASSLTLDYNEQFF. This sequence joins TRBV7-9 and TRBJ2-1; the D is unclear. Germline V gene sequence: CDR1 SEHNR, CDR2 FQNEAQ (reference sequence). V lost 2 bases to trimming and J lost 3 bases, with 8 bases between them. This CDR3 has 14 residues. The entire variable domain, with the rest obtained from reference TRBV7-9 and TRBJ2-1, is as follows: DTGVSQNPRHKITKRGQNVTFRCDPISEHNRLYWYRQTLGQGPEFLTYFQNEAQLEKSRLLSDRFSAERPKGSFSTLEIQRTEQGDSAMYLCASSLTLDYNEQFFGPGTRLTVL.

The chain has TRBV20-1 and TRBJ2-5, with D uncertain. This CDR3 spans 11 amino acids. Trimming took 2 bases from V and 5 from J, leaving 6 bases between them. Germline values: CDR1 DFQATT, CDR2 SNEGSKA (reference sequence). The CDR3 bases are TGCAGTGCTAGATTTGTGGAGACCCAGTACTTC. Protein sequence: CSARFVETQYF.

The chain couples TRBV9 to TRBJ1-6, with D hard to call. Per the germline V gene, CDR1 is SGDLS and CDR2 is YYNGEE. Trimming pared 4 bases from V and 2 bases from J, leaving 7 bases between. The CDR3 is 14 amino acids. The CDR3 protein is CASSPITYNSPLHF. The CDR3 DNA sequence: TGTGCCAGCAGCCCAATTACCTATAATTCACCCCTCCACTTT. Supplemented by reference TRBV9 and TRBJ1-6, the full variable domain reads DSGVTQTPKHLITATGQRVTLRCSPRSGDLSVYWYQQSLDQGLQFLIQYYNGEERAKGNILERFSAQQFPDLHSELNLSSLELGDSALYFCASSPITYNSPLHFGNGTRLTVT.

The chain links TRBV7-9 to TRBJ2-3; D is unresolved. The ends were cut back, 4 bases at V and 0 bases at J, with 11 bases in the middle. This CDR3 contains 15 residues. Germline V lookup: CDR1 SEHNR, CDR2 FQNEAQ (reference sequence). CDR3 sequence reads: CASSSPASSTDTQYF. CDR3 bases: TGTGCCAGCAGCTCCCCGGCCTCTAGCACAGATACGCAGTATTTT.

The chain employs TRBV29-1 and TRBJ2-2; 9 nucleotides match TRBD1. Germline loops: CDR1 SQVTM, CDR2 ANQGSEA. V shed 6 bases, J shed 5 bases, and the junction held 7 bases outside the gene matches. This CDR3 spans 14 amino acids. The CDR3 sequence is CSVTGGSTTGELFF. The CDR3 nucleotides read TGCAGCGTCACAGGGGGCAGTACGACCGGGGAGCTGTTTTTT.

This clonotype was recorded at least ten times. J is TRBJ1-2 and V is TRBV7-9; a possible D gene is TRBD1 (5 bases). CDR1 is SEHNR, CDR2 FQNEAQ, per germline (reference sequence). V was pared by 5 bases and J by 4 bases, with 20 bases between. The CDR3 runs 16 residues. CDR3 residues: CASSATGTPSSYGYTF. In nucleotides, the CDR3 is TGTGCCAGCAGCGCGACCGGGACTCCCTCTTCCTATGGCTACACCTTC.

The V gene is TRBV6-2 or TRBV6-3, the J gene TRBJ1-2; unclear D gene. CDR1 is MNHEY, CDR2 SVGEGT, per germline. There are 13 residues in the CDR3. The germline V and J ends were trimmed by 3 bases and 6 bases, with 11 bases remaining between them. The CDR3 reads CASSYWGIDGYTF. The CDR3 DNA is TGTGCCAGCAGTTATTGGGGAATTGATGGCTACACCTTC.

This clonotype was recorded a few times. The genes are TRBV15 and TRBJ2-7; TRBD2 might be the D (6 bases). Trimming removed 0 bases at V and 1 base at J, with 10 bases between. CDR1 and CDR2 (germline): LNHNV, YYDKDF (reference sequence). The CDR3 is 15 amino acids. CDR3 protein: CATSRDMGGSYEQYF. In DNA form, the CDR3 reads TGTGCCACCAGCAGAGATATGGGGGGATCCTACGAGCAGTACTTC.

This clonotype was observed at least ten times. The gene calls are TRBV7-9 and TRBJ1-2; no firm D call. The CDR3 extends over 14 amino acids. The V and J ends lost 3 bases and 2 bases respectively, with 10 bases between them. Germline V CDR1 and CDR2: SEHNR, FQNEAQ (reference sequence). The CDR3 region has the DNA TGTGCCAGCAGCTTTCTCCCCTTAAACTATGGCTACACCTTC. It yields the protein CASSFLPLNYGYTF.

The CDR3 DNA sequence: TGCAGCTCTTCCACTTCAGCCCAAGAGACCCAGTACTTC. It yields the protein CSSSTSAQETQYF. V is TRBV29-1 and J is TRBJ2-5; D gene ambiguous. The CDR3 loop spans 13 amino acids. CDR1 SQVTM and CDR2 ANQGSEA come from the germline V gene. V lost 8 bases, J lost 1 base, and 14 bases lay in between.

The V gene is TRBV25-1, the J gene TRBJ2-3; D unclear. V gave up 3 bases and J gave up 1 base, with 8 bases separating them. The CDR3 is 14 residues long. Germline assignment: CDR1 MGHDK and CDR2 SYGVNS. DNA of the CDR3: TGTGCCAGCAGTGACCCAAGCCGCACAGATACGCAGTATTTT. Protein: CASSDPSRTDTQYF.

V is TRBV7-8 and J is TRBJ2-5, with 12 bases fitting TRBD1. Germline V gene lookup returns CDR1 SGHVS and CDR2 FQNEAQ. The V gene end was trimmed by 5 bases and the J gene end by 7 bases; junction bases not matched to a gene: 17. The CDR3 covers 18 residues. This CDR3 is CASSRSRDRGQYVRTQYF. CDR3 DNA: TGTGCCAGCAGCCGGTCCCGGGACAGGGGGCAGTATGTTAGGACCCAGTACTTC.

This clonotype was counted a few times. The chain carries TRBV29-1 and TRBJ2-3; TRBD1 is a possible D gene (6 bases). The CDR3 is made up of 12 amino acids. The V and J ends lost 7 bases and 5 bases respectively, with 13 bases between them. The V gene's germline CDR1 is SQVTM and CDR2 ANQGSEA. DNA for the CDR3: TGCAGCGCCGATCCCAGGGGAGATACGCAGTATTTT. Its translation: CSADPRGDTQYF.